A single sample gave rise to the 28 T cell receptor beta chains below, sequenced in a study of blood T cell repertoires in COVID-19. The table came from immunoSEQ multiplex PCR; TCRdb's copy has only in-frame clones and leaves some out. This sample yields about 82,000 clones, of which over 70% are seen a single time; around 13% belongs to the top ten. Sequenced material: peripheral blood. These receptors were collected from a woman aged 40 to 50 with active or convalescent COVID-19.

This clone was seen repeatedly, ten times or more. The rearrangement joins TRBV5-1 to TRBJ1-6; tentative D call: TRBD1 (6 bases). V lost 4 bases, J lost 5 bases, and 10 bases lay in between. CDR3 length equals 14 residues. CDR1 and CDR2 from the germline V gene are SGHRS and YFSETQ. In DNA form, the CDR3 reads TGCGCCAGCAGCGCCGGACAGAATAATTCACCCCTCCACTTT. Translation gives CASSAGQNNSPLHF.

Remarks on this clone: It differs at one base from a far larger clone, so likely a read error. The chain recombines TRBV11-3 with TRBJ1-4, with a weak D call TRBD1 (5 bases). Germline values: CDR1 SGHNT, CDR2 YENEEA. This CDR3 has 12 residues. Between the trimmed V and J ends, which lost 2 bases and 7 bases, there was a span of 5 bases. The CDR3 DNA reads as TGTGCCAGCAGCTTAAGGGGTGAAAAACTGTTTTTT. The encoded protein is CASSLRGEKLFF.

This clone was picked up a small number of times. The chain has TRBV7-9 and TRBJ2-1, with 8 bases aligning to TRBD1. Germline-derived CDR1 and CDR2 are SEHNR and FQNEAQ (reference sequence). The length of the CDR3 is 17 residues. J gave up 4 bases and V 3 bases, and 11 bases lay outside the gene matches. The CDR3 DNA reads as TGTGCCAGCAGCTTGAAGCTGGGACAGGACCCTTACAATGAGCAGTTCTTC. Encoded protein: CASSLKLGQDPYNEQFF. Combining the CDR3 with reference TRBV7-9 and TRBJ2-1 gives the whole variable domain DTGVSQNPRHKITKRGQNVTFRCDPISEHNRLYWYRQTLGQGPEFLTYFQNEAQLEKSRLLSDRFSAERPKGSFSTLEIQRTEQGDSAMYLCASSLKLGQDPYNEQFFGPGTRLTVL.

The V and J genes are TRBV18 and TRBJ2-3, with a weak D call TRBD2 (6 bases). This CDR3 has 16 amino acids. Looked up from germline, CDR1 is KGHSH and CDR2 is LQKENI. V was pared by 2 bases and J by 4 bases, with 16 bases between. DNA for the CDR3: TGTGCCAGCTCACCAATCCGGGGGAGAGGCGCAGATACGCAGTATTTT. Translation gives CASSPIRGRGADTQYF.

CDR3 residues: CASSSDRSVHGYTF. In nucleotides, the CDR3 is TGCGCCAGCAGCTCGGACAGGTCTGTCCATGGCTACACCTTC. This sequence joins TRBV5-1 and TRBJ1-2; TRBD1 matches at 7 bases. The CDR3 runs to 14 residues. Germline V gene lookup returns CDR1 SGHRS and CDR2 YFSETQ. V lost 3 bases and J lost 6; bases outside the gene matches: 8.

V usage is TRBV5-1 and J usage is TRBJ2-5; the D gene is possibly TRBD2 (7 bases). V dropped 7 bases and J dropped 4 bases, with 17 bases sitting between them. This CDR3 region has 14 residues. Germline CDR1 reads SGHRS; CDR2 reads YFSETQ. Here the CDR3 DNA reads TGCGCCAGCTCCCCAAAGGGAGGGGGAGAGACCCAGTACTTC. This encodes CASSPKGGGETQYF.

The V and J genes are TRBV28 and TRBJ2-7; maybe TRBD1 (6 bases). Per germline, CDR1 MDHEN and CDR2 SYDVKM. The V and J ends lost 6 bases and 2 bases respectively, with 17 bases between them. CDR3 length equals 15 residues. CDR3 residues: CASRRTTGTAYEQYF. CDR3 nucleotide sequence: TGTGCCAGCAGGAGGACCACAGGGACCGCCTACGAGCAGTACTTC.

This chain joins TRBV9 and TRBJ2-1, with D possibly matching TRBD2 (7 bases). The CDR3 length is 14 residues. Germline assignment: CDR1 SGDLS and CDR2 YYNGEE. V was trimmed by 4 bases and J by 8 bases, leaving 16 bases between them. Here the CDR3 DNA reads TGTGCCAGCAGCAAGGGGGGGCAAGCCTATGAGCAGTTCTTC. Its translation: CASSKGGQAYEQFF.

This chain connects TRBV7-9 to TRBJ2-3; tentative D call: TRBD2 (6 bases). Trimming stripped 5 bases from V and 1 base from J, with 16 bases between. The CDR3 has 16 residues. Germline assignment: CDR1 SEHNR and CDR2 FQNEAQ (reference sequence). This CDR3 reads CASSVGNWGGTDTQYF. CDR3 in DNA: TGTGCCAGCAGCGTGGGTAATTGGGGGGGCACAGATACGCAGTATTTT.

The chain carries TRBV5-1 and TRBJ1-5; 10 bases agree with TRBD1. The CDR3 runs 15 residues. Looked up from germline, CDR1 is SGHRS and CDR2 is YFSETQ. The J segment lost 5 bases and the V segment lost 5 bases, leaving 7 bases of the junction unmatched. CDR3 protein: CASRAGTGEYQPQHF. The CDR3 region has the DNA TGCGCCAGCAGGGCCGGGACAGGGGAATATCAGCCCCAGCATTTT.

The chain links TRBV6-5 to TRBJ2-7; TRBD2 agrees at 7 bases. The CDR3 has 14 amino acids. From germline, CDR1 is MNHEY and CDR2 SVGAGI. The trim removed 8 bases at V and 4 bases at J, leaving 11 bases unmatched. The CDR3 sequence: CASRSGGRVYEQYF. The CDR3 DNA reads TGTGCCAGCCGATCGGGAGGCAGGGTGTACGAGCAGTACTTC.

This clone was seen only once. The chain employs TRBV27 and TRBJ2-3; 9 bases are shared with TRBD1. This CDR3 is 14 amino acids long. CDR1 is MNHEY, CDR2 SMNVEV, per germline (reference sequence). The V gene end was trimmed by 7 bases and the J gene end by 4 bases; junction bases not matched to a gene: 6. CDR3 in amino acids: CASTDRGVADTQYF. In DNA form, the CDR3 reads TGTGCCAGCACCGACAGGGGGGTCGCAGATACGCAGTATTTT.

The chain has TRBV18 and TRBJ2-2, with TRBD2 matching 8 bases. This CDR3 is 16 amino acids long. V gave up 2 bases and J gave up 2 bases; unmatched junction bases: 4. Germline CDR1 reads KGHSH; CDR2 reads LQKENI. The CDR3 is CASSPRSGGNTGELFF. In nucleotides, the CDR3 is TGTGCCAGCTCACCAAGGAGCGGGGGAAACACCGGGGAGCTGTTTTTT.

The CDR3 protein is CAGRVGDRVAYEQYF. The CDR3 coding sequence is TGTGCCGGGCGGGTAGGGGACAGGGTGGCCTACGAGCAGTACTTC. This chain joins TRBV6-4 and TRBJ2-7; 9 positions agree with TRBD1. This CDR3 region has 15 residues. After removal of 11 bases from V and 2 bases from J, the junction contained 13 bases not matched to a gene. Germline CDR1 reads MRHNA; CDR2 reads SNTAGT.

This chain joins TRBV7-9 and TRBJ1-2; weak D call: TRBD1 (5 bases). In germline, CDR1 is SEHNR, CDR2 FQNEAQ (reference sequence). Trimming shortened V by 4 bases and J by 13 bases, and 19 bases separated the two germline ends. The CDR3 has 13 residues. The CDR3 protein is CASSSHLGRGGTF. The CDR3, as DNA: TGTGCCAGCAGCTCCCATTTAGGAAGGGGAGGCACCTTC.

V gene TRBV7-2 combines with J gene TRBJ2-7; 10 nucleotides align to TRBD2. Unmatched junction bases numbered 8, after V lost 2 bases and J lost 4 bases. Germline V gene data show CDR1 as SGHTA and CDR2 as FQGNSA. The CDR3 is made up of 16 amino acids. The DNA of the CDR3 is TGTGCCAGCAGCTTATACGGGACTAGCGCAGTATACGAGCAGTACTTC. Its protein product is CASSLYGTSAVYEQYF.

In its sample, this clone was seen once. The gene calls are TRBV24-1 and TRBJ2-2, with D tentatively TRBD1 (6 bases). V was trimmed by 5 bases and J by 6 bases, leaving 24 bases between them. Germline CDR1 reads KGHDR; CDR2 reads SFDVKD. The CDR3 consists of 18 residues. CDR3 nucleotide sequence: TGTGCCACCAGTGCGGGACATCCGCAATTGTTAAATGCCGGGGAGCTGTTTTTT. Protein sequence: CATSAGHPQLLNAGELFF.

CDR3 sequence reads: CASSFPGSLTNEKLFF. The CDR3 DNA sequence: TGTGCCAGCAGTTTCCCAGGGTCGCTTACTAATGAAAAACTGTTTTTT. The chain links TRBV28 to TRBJ1-4, with a weak D call TRBD1 (5 bases). V was shortened by 3 bases and J by 2 bases, with 13 bases between the two germline ends. The CDR3 consists of 16 residues. The germline CDR1 and CDR2 sequences are MDHEN and SYDVKM.

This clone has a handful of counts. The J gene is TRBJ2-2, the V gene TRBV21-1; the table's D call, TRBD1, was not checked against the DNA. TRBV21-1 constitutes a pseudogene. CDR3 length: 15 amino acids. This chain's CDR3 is CASSKGGRDTGELFF. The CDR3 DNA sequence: TGTGCCAGCAGCAAAGGGGGGCGGGACACCGGGGAGCTGTTTTTT.

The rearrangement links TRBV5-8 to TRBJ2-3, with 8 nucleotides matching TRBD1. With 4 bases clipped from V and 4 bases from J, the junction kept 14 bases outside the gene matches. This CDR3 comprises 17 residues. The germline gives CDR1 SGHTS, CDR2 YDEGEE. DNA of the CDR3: TGTGCCAGCAGCCCATTCCAGGGGGCCCTACGGTCAGATACGCAGTATTTT. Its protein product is CASSPFQGALRSDTQYF.

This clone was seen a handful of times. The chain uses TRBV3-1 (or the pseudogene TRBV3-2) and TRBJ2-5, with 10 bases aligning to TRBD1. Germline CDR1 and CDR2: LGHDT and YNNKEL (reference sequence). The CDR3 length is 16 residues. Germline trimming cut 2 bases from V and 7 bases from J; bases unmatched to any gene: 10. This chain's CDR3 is CASSQPGQGWEGTQYF. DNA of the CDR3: TGTGCCAGCAGCCAACCGGGACAGGGGTGGGAAGGGACCCAGTACTTC.

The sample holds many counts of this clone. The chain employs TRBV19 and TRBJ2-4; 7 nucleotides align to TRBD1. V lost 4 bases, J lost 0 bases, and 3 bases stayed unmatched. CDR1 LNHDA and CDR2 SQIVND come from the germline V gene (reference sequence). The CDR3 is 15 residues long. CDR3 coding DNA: TGTGCCAGTAGTAAAACAGGGGTAGCCAAAAACATTCAGTACTTC. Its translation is CASSKTGVAKNIQYF.

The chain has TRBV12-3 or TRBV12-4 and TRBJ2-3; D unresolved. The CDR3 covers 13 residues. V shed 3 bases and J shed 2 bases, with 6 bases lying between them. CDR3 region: CASSFSFTDTQYF. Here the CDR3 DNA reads TGTGCCAGCAGTTTTAGCTTCACAGATACGCAGTATTTT.

CDR3 nucleotides: TGTGCCAGCAGCTTGGCGGCCGTGAGGGAGGGCCCCGGGGAGCTGTTTTTT. It is translated as CASSLAAVREGPGELFF. The V gene is TRBV7-3, the J gene TRBJ2-2; 7 bases are shared with TRBD2. The CDR3 runs 17 residues. The V and J ends lost 3 bases and 6 bases, in that order; junction bases with no gene match: 13. CDR1 and CDR2 (germline): SGHTA, FQGTGA.

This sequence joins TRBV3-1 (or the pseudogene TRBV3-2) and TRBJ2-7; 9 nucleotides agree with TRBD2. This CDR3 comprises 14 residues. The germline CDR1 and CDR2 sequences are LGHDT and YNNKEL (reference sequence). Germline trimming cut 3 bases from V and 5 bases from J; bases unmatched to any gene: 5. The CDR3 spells CASSHLAGGHEQYF. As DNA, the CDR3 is TGTGCCAGCAGCCATCTGGCGGGGGGGCACGAGCAGTACTTC.

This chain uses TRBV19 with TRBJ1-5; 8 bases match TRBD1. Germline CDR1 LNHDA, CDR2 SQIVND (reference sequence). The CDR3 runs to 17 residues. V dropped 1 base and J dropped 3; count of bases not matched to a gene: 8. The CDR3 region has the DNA TGTGCCAGTAGTATAGGGACAGGGAAGTGGGTCAATCAGCCCCAGCATTTT. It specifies CASSIGTGKWVNQPQHF. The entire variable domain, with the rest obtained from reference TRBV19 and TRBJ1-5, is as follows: DGGITQSPKYLFRKEGQNVTLSCEQNLNHDAMYWYRQDPGQGLRLIYYSQIVNDFQKGDIAEGYSVSREKKESFPLTVTSAQKNPTAFYLCASSIGTGKWVNQPQHFGDGTRLSIL.

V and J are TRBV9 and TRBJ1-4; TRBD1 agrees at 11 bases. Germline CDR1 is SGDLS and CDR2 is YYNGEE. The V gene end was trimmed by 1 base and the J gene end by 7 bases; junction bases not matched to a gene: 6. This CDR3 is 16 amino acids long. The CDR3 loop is CASSVRTGGACEKLFF. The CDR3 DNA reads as TGTGCCAGCAGCGTAAGGACAGGGGGCGCTTGTGAAAAACTGTTTTTT.

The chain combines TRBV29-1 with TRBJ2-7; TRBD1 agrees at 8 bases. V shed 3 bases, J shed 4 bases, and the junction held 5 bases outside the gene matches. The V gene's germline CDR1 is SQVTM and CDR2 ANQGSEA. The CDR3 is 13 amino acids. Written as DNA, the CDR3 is TGCAGCGTTGACTGGGACAGGCTTTACGAGCAGTACTTC. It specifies CSVDWDRLYEQYF.